The 8 T cell receptor beta chains below come from one sample, sequenced in a study of shared clonotypes between healthy human individuals. TCRdb's copy holds only in-frame clones and misses some; the assay was immunoSEQ multiplex PCR. The table shows roughly 2.2 million clones, with approximately 93% occurring only once. What was sequenced was naive CD4+ T cells from PBMCs. Subset meaning: CD45RA+ positively selected. The receptors shown here come from a man aged 18 to 30 in good health. Some clones in this sample may be carry-over from other donors' samples.

The gene calls are TRBV9 and TRBJ1-1; D call uncertain. Trimming stripped 4 bases from V and 4 bases from J, with 14 bases between. Germline-derived CDR1 and CDR2 are SGDLS and YYNGEE. There are 14 residues in the CDR3. The CDR3 region has the DNA TGTGCCAGCAGCATTCAAACAGCGTCCACTGAAGCTTTCTTT. Its translation is CASSIQTASTEAFF.

The chain recombines TRBV5-1 with TRBJ2-5; TRBD1 matches 7 bases. CDR1 is SGHRS, CDR2 YFSETQ, per germline. J was trimmed by 3 bases and V by 1 base; bases with no gene match: 6. CDR3 size: 15 residues. The CDR3 is CASSLNPGTEETQYF. CDR3 nucleotides: TGCGCCAGCAGCTTGAACCCGGGGACAGAAGAGACCCAGTACTTC.

The V and J genes are TRBV28 and TRBJ2-3; maybe TRBD1 (5 bases). Trimming removed 6 bases from V and 3 bases from J, with 13 bases in between. The CDR3 consists of 14 residues. CDR1 is MDHEN, CDR2 SYDVKM, per germline. The CDR3 protein is CASRTWGSTDTQYF. Here the CDR3 DNA reads TGTGCCAGCAGAACGTGGGGCTCTACAGATACGCAGTATTTT.

A note on this clone: Other DNA sequences in this specimen translate into the identical CDR3. CDR3 sequence: CASSLGTGGNTIYF. The CDR3 DNA reads TGCGCCAGCAGCTTGGGTACTGGGGGAAACACCATATATTTT. The V call is TRBV5-1, the J call TRBJ1-3, with no clear D. CDR3 size: 14 residues. CDR1 and CDR2 (germline): SGHRS, YFSETQ. The V end lost 0 bases, the J end lost 4 bases, and 8 bases lay between the germline ends. Together with reference TRBV5-1 and TRBJ1-3, the CDR3 gives the full variable domain: KAGVTQTPRYLIKTRGQQVTLSCSPISGHRSVSWYQQTPGQGLQFLFEYFSETQRNKGNFPGRFSGRQFSNSRSEMNVSTLELGDSALYLCASSLGTGGNTIYFGEGSWLTVV.

The chain's CDR3 is CAISGGTGRGEKLFF. CDR3 DNA: TGTGCCATCAGTGGCGGGACAGGGCGGGGTGAAAAACTGTTTTTT. This chain links TRBV10-3 with TRBJ1-4; 9 bases agree with TRBD1. V trimming: 4 bases; J trimming: 7 bases; junction bases outside the gene matches: 7. CDR1 ENHRY and CDR2 SYGVKD come from the germline V gene. The CDR3 runs 15 residues.

This clone was seen a few times. In the same sample, other DNA sequences code for this CDR3. The chain recombines TRBV28 with TRBJ1-1; D not certain. The CDR3 is 12 residues long. In germline, CDR1 is MDHEN, CDR2 SYDVKM. With 2 bases removed from V and 5 bases from J, the gap between germline ends came to 6 bases. DNA for the CDR3: TGTGCCAGCAGTTTAATCAGGACTGAAGCTTTCTTT. Translating it yields CASSLIRTEAFF.

As for this clone: Other DNA sequences from this sample encode an identical CDR3 as well. V is TRBV15 and J is TRBJ2-6; D uncertain. V was clipped by 1 base and J by 0 bases, with 4 bases between them. From germline, CDR1 is LNHNV and CDR2 YYDKDF (reference sequence). The CDR3 is 15 residues long. The DNA of the CDR3 is TGTGCCACCAGCAGAGGGGGCTCTGGGGCCAACGTCCTGACTTTC. Its protein is CATSRGGSGANVLTF.

This clone was picked up a small number of times. The gene calls are TRBV5-1 and TRBJ1-1; maybe TRBD1 (5 bases). Germline V CDR1 and CDR2: SGHRS, YFSETQ. Trimming pared 3 bases from V and 3 bases from J, leaving 12 bases between. This CDR3 is built from 14 residues. The CDR3 DNA follows: TGCGCCAGCAGCTCTACAGGAATACACACTGAAGCTTTCTTT. As protein: CASSSTGIHTEAFF.